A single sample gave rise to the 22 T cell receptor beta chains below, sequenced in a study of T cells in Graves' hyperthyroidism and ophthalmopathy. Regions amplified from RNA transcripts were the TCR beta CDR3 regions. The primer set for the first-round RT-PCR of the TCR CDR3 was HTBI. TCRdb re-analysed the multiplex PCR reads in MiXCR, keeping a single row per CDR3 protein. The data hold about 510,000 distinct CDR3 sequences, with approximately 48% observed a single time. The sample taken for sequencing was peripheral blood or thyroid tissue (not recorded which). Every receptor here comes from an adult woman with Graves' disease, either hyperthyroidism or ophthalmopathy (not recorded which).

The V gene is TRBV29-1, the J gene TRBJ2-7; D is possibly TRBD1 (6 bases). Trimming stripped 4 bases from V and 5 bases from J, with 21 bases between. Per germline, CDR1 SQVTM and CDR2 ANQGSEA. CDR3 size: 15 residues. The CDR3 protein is CSVVGGVGQVDEQYF. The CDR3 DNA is TGCAGCGTTGTAGGGGGTGTGGGACAAGTGGACGAGCAGTACTTC.

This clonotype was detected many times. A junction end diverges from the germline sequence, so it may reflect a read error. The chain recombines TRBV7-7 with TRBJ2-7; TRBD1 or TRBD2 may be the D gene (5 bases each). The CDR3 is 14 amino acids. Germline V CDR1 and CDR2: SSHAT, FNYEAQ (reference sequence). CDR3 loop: CASSLAPGPYEQYF. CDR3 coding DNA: TGTGCTAGCAGCTTAGCGCCAGGGCCCTACGAGCAGTACTTC. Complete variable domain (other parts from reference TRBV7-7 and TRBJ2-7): GAGVSQSPRYKVTKRGQDVTLRCDPISSHATLYWYQQALGQGPEFLTYFNYEAQPDKSGLPSDRFSAERPEGSISTLTIQRTEQRDSAMYRCASSLAPGPYEQYFGPGTRLTVT.

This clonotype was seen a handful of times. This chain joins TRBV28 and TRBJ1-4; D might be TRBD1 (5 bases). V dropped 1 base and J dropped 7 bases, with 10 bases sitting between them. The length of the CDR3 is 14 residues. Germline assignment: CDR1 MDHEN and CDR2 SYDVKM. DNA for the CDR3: TGTGCCAGCAGTTTATCGACAGAACTTGAAAAACTGTTTTTT. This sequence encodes CASSLSTELEKLFF.

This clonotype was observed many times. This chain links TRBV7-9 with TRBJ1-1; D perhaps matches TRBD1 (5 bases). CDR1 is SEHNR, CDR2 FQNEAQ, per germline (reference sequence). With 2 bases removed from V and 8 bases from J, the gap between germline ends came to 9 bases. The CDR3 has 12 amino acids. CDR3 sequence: CASSLQGKEAFF. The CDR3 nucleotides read TGTGCCAGCAGCTTACAGGGAAAGGAAGCTTTCTTT.

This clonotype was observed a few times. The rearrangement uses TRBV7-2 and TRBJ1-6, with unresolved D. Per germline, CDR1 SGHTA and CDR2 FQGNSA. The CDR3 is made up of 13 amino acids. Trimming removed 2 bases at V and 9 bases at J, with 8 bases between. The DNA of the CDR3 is TGTGCCAGCAGCTTAATCTATGTTTCACCCCTCCACTTT. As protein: CASSLIYVSPLHF.

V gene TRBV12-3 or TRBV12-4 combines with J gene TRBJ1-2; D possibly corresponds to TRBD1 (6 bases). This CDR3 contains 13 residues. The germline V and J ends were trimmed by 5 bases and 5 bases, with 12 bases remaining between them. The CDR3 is CASSPTGKYGYTF. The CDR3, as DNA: TGTGCCAGCAGTCCTACAGGGAAATATGGCTACACCTTC.

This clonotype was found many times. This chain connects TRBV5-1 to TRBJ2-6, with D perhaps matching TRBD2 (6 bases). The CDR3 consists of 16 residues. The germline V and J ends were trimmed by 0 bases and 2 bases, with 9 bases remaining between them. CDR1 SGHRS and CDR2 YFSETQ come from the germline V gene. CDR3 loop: CASSLVSGAGANVLTF. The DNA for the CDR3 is TGCGCCAGCAGCTTGGTTTCGGGGGCTGGGGCCAACGTCCTGACTTTC.

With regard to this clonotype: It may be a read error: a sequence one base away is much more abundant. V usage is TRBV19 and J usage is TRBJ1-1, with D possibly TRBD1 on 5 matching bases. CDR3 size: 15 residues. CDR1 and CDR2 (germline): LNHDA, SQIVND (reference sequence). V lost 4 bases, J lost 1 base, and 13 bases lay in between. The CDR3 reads CASSRPGAGNTEAFF. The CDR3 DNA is TGTGCCAGTAGTAGGCCCGGGGCAGGGAACACTGAAGCTTTCTTT.

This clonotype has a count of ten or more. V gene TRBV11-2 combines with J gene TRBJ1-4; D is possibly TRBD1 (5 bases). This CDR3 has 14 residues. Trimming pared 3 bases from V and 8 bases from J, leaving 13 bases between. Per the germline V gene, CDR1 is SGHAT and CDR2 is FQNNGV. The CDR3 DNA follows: TGTGCCAGCAGCTTGCCTGGGGCCAGGGAAAAACTGTTTTTT. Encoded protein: CASSLPGAREKLFF.

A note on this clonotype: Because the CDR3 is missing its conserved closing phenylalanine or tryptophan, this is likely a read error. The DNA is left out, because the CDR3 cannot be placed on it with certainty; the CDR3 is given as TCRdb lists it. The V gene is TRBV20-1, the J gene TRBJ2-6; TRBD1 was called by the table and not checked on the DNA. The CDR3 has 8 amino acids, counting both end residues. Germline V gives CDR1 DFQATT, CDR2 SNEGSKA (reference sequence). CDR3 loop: CSVHPAGT.

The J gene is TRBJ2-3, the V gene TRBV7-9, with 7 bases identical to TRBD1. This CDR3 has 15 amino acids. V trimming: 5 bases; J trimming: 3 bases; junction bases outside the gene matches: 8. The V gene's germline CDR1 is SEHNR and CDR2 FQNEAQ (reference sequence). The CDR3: CASSKGQWRTDTQYF. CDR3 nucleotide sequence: TGTGCCAGCAGCAAGGGACAGTGGCGGACAGATACGCAGTATTTT.

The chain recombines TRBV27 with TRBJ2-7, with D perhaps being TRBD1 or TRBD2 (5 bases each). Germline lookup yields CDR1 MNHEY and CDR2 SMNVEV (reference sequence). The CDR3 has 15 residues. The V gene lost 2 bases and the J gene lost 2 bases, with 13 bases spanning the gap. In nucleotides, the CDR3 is TGTGCCAGCAGTTTAGCGTTCGGGACGACCTACGAGCAGTACTTC. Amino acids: CASSLAFGTTYEQYF.

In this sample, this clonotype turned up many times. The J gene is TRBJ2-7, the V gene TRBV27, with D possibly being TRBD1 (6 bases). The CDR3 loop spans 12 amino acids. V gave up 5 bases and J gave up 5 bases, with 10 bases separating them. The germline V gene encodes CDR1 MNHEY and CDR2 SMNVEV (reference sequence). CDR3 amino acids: CASSPQGNEQYF. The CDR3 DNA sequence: TGTGCCAGCAGTCCACAGGGAAACGAGCAGTACTTC.

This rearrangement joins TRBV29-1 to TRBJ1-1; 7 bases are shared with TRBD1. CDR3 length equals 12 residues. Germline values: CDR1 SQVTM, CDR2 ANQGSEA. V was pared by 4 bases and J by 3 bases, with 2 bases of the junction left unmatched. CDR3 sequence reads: CSVAQGDTEAFF. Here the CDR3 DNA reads TGCAGCGTTGCCCAGGGGGACACTGAAGCTTTCTTT.

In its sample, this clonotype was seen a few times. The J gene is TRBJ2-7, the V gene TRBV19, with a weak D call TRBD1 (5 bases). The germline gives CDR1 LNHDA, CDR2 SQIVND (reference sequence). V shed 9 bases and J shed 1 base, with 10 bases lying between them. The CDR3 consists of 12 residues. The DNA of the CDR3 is TGTGCCAGCCAGGGAAAATCCTACGAGCAGTACTTC. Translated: CASQGKSYEQYF.

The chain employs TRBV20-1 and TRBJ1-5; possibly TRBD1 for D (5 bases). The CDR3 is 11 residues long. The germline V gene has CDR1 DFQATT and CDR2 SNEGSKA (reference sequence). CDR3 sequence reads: CSVGGRVPQHF. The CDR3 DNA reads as TGCAGCGTAGGCGGCAGGGTGCCCCAGCATTTT.

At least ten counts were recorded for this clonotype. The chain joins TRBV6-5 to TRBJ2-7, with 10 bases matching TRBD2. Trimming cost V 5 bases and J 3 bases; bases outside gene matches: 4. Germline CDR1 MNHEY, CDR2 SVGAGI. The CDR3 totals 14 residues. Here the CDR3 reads CASSGSGRVYEQYF. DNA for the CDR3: TGTGCCAGCAGTGGAAGCGGGAGGGTCTACGAGCAGTACTTC.

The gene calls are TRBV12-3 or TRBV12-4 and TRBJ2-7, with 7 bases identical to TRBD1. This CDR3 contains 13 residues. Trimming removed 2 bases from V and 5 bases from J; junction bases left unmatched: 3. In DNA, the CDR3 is TGTGCCAGCAGTTTATACAGGGGAAACGAGCAGTACTTC. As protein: CASSLYRGNEQYF.

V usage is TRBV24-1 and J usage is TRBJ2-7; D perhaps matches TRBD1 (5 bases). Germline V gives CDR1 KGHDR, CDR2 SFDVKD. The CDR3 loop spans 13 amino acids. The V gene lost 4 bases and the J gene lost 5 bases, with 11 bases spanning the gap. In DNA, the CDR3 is TGTGCCACCAGTGACTCGACAGATAACGAGCAGTACTTC. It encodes CATSDSTDNEQYF.

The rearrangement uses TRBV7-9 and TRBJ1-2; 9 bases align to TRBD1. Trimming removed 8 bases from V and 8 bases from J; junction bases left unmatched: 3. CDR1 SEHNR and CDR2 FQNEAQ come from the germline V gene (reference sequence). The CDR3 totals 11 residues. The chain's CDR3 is CASQDRGGYTF. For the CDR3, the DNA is TGTGCCAGCCAGGACAGGGGCGGCTACACCTTC.

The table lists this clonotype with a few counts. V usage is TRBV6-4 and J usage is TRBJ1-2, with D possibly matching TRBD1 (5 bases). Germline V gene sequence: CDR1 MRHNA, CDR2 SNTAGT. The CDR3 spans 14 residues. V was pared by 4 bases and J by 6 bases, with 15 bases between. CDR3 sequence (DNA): TGTGCCAGCAGTGCGGTAGAGGGGACCGATGGCTACACCTTC. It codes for CASSAVEGTDGYTF.

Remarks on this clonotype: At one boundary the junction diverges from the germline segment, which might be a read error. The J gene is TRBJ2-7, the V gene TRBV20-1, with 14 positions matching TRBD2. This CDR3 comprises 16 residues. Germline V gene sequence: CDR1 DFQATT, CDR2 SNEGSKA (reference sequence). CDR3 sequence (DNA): TGCAGTGCTACCGGGACTAGCGGGAGTTCACGGTACGGGCAGTACTTC. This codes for CSATGTSGSSRYGQYF.